The 10 T cell receptor beta chains presented below share a single source sample, sequenced in a study of radiotherapy plus CTLA-4 blockade in lung cancer. The method was immunoSEQ multiplex PCR; TCRdb's version includes in-frame clones alone and lacks a portion of them. The data hold 65,000 to 70,000 clones, with approximately 79% observed a single time. Sequencing used peripheral blood, obtained from a patient treated with radiotherapy plus ipilimumab. The receptors stem from a human donor with non-small cell lung cancer who had a complete response to radiotherapy plus ipilimumab.

V is TRBV7-9 and J is TRBJ1-3, with TRBD1 as a possible D gene (5 bases). CDR1 is SEHNR, CDR2 FQNEAQ, per germline (reference sequence). Trimming cost V 1 base and J 5 bases, with 18 bases left between them. The CDR3 extends over 17 amino acids. This CDR3 reads CASSLVSPGLVRNTIYF. CDR3 sequence (DNA): TGTGCCAGCAGCTTAGTGAGTCCGGGGCTAGTGAGAAACACCATATATTTT.

In DNA, the CDR3 is TGTGCCAGCAGCTTAGTTACGATCACGACAGGTAAGAACACTGAAGCTTTCTTT. It specifies CASSLVTITTGKNTEAFF. J is TRBJ1-1 and V is TRBV7-9, with D tentatively TRBD1 (6 bases). V gave up 1 base and J gave up 1 base, with 19 bases separating them. CDR3 size: 18 residues. Looked up from germline, CDR1 is SEHNR and CDR2 is FQNEAQ (reference sequence).

V is TRBV11-2 and J is TRBJ2-6; D might be TRBD1 (6 bases). The length of the CDR3 is 15 residues. CDR1 and CDR2 (germline): SGHAT, FQNNGV. V gave up 5 bases and J gave up 2 bases, with 10 bases separating them. DNA for the CDR3: TGTGCCAGCAGCCAAACAGGGACTGGGGCCAACGTCCTGACTTTC. It codes for CASSQTGTGANVLTF.

The chain recombines TRBV7-2 with TRBJ2-7; D not resolved. V lost 1 base, J lost 3 bases, and 10 bases lay in between. Germline V gives CDR1 SGHTA, CDR2 FQGNSA. The length of the CDR3 is 14 residues. CDR3: CASSLDTQVYEQYV. CDR3 nucleotide sequence: TGTGCCAGCAGCTTAGATACCCAGGTCTACGAGCAGTACGTC.

This rearrangement joins TRBV6-5 to TRBJ2-3, with D maybe TRBD2 (6 bases). From germline, CDR1 is MNHEY and CDR2 SVGAGI. The CDR3 spans 13 residues. Trimming removed 6 bases at V and 3 bases at J, with 10 bases between. Here the CDR3 reads CASSRDLTDTQYF. The CDR3 DNA reads TGTGCCAGCAGCCGGGACTTAACAGATACGCAGTATTTT.

V is TRBV11-3 and J is TRBJ2-6, with a weak D call TRBD1 (7 bases). The V gene lost 1 base and the J gene lost 4 bases, with 14 bases spanning the gap. The germline gives CDR1 SGHNT, CDR2 YENEEA. The CDR3 spans 17 residues. CDR3 sequence: CASSLGRGPLGANVLTF. The CDR3 nucleotides read TGTGCCAGCAGCTTAGGGAGGGGGCCCCTAGGGGCCAACGTCCTGACTTTC.

This clone was counted only a few times. V usage is TRBV2 and J usage is TRBJ1-2, with D uncertain. Trimming took 1 base from V and 2 from J, leaving 11 bases between them. Germline V CDR1 and CDR2: SNHLY, FYNNEI. CDR3 length: 15 amino acids. CDR3 sequence: CASSEVIADNYGYTF. The CDR3 DNA follows: TGTGCCAGCAGTGAAGTTATCGCGGACAACTATGGCTACACCTTC. Full variable domain (rest looked up from reference TRBV2 and TRBJ1-2): EPEVTQTPSHQVTQMGQEVILRCVPISNHLYFYWYRQILGQKVEFLVSFYNNEISEKSEIFDDQFSVERPDGSNFTLKIRSTKLEDSAMYFCASSEVIADNYGYTFGSGTRLTVV.

The chain uses TRBV4-1 and TRBJ1-2; TRBD1 matches 7 bases. CDR1 MGHRA and CDR2 YSYEKL come from the germline V gene. The junction had 3 bases not matched to a gene; V was cut back by 0 bases and J by 5 bases. The CDR3 has 14 residues. This chain's CDR3 is CASSQDRGSYGYTF. In DNA, the CDR3 is TGCGCCAGCAGCCAAGACAGGGGGAGTTATGGCTACACCTTC.

The J gene is TRBJ1-1, the V gene TRBV7-9, with D hard to call. CDR1 and CDR2 from the germline V gene are SEHNR and FQNEAQ (reference sequence). CDR3 length: 12 residues. Trimming shortened V by 3 bases and J by 2 bases, and 4 bases separated the two germline ends. CDR3 in DNA: TGTGCCAGCAGCTTCACTAACACTGAAGCTTTCTTT. Encoded protein: CASSFTNTEAFF. Looking up the rest from reference TRBV7-9 and TRBJ1-1 gives the full variable domain: DTGVSQNPRHKITKRGQNVTFRCDPISEHNRLYWYRQTLGQGPEFLTYFQNEAQLEKSRLLSDRFSAERPKGSFSTLEIQRTEQGDSAMYLCASSFTNTEAFFGQGTRLTVV.

The gene calls are TRBV6-5 and TRBJ1-5, with TRBD1 as a possible D gene (5 bases). The CDR3 length is 14 residues. The germline gives CDR1 MNHEY, CDR2 SVGAGI. The V end was cut by 2 bases, the J end by 9 bases, with 14 bases between. CDR3 nucleotides: TGTGCCAGCAGTTACGGGGCGCAGGCAGGGCCCCAGCATTTT. Its translation: CASSYGAQAGPQHF.